The source of this T cell receptor (beta chain) is a study of CD8 T cells in ankylosing spondylitis. This CDR3 has 19 amino acids. The germline V gene has CDR1 MGHRA and CDR2 YSYEKL. The ends lost 0 bases at V and 4 bases at J; junction bases unmatched: 11. TCRdb processed the 5' RACE reads anew with MiXCR; each CDR3 protein has one entry. The sample has about 360,000 distinct CDR3 sequences, 20% seen once. Specimen: blood, either unsorted or a sorted T cell fraction (not recorded which). This clonotype was sampled from a male donor with ankylosing spondylitis or in good health (not recorded which). The chain uses TRBV4-1 and TRBJ2-1; 11 bases are shared with TRBD2. CDR3 sequence reads: CASSQDSLAGGSLYNEQFF. In DNA form, the CDR3 reads TGCGCCAGCAGCCAAGATTCGCTAGCGGGGGGCTCCCTATACAATGAGCAGTTCTTC.